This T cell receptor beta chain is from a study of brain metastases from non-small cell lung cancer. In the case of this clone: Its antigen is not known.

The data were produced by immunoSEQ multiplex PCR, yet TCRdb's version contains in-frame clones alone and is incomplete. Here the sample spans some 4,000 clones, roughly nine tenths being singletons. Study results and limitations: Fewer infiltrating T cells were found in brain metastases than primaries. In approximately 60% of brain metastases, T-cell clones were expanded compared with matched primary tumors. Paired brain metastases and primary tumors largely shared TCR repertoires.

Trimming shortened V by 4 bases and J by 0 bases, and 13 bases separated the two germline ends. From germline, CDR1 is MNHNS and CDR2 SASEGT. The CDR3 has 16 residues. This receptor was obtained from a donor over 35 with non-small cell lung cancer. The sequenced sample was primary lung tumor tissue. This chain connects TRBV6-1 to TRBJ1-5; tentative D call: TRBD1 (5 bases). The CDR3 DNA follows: TGTGCCAGCAGTGTGGGCCAGGGCAATAGCAATCAGCCCCAGCATTTT. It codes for CASSVGQGNSNQPQHF.